This record looks at one T cell receptor beta chain sequence and its context. Its specificity is unknown. The data were obtained in a study of identical twins. Study-wide findings and caveats: Within monozygotic twins, out-of-frame TCR alpha sharing was underestimated by the models.

MiXCR, run by TCRdb on the 5' RACE reads, gives a single entry per CDR3 protein. The sample shows around 1.7 million distinct CDR3 sequences, more than 30% of them seen only once. Among all donors, each was a healthy Caucasian. V trimming: 5 bases; J trimming: 5 bases; junction bases outside the gene matches: 5. CDR1 and CDR2 from the germline V gene are DFQATT and SNEGSKA (reference sequence). CDR3 length: 12 residues. The chain recombines TRBV20-1 with TRBJ1-2, with 7 bases fitting TRBD1. Sample: cord blood. This TCR came from a newborn girl in good health. The CDR3 here is CSAQGQLYGYTF. The CDR3 DNA reads as TGCAGTGCTCAGGGACAGTTATATGGCTACACCTTC.